The rows below give T cell receptor beta chains drawn from one sample of a study of Graves' ophthalmopathy and Graves' hyperthyroidism. TCRdb ran MiXCR on the multiplex PCR reads and lists one entry per CDR3 protein. The sample holds 170,000 or so distinct CDR3 sequences, roughly 36% seen once. Sequencing was done on a sample of peripheral blood. These receptors were taken from a man aged 30 to 39 with Graves' ophthalmopathy. The CDR3 runs from the conserved cysteine through the conserved F or W. A D gene is named only where the DNA matches it firmly. Not all rows give a size; the values are once, few, many and, for expanded clones, a class.

TGTGCCAGCAGCTTAAAACGGTTACTAGACGGGGAGCAGTACTTC	CASSLKRLLDGEQYF	-	TRBJ2-7	TRBV7-8	many
TGTGCCAGCAGGACCTCCAGGGCCACTGAAGCTTTCTTT	CASRTSRATEAFF	-	TRBJ1-1	TRBV12-3/TRBV12-4	-
TGTGCCAGCAGGCCAGACAGGGGCTATGGCTACACCTTC	CASRPDRGYGYTF	TRBD1	TRBJ1-2	TRBV7-8	-
TGCAGTGCTAGGAACAGGGAAAGTACGGATTCACCCCTCCACTTT	CSARNRESTDSPLHF	-	TRBJ1-6	TRBV20-1	many
TGCGCCAGCAGTAGGGACCAGCAAGAGACCCAGTACTTC	CASSRDQQETQYF	-	TRBJ2-5	TRBV5-1	many
TGTGCCTGGAGTCCGGACCCGCTTAAGGGCGTGCAGTACTTC	CAWSPDPLKGVQYF	-	TRBJ2-7	TRBV30	many
TGTGCCAGCAGTTTATCATCGGGCCCCTGGCGGGAGAGGTACGAGCAGTACTTC	CASSLSSGPWRERYEQYF	TRBD2	TRBJ2-7	TRBV27	many
TGTGCCAGCAGTTCCAGGAATCGAACCTACGAGCAGTACTTC	CASSSRNRTYEQYF	-	TRBJ2-7	TRBV6-2/TRBV6-3	-
TGTGCCAGCAGTTACCGCCGGACAACCCTAGCCAAAAACATTCAGTACTTC	CASSYRRTTLAKNIQYF	-	TRBJ2-4	TRBV6-2/TRBV6-3	many
TGTGCCAGCAGCCCACCCCCCGCAGGGCGTCAAGAGACCCAGTACTTC	CASSPPPAGRQETQYF	-	TRBJ2-5	TRBV7-2	many
TGTGCCAGCACCCCCAGTACGAACACTGAAGCTTTCTTT	CASTPSTNTEAFF	-	TRBJ1-1	TRBV28	-
TGTGCCACCACCCGGGGAAACACCGGGGAGCTGTTTTTT	CATTRGNTGELFF	-	TRBJ2-2	TRBV24-1	-
TGTGCCAGCAGCTCCCCGCTGGGTCGAGGCGAGCAGTACTTC	CASSSPLGRGEQYF	-	TRBJ2-7	TRBV7-2	many
TGTGCCAGCCTACCGGGACAGGGGATGGCCACCGGGGAGCTGTTTTTT	CASLPGQGMATGELFF	TRBD1	TRBJ2-2	TRBV6-1	-
TGTGCCAGCAGTTCTGCGGGGGGCGAGAGCTATGGCTACACCTTC	CASSSAGGESYGYTF	-	TRBJ1-2	TRBV28	-
TGTGCCAGCAGACTGGAAAGACAGGAGCAGTACTTC	CASRLERQEQYF	-	TRBJ2-7	TRBV12-3/TRBV12-4	-
TGTGCCAGCACTGTGCGACAGAAAAACTACACCTTC	CASTVRQKNYTF	-	TRBJ1-2	TRBV6-2/TRBV6-3	many
TGTGCCAGCAGTTTAACAGTTATGGAGGCCGGGGAGCTGTTTTTT	CASSLTVMEAGELFF	-	TRBJ2-2	TRBV7-8	-
TGTGCCAGCAGTTTCGACACCTTGAACACTGAAGCTTTCTTT	CASSFDTLNTEAFF	-	TRBJ1-1	TRBV12-3/TRBV12-4	-
TGTGCCAGCCGGACTAGCGGGAGGGGGCGGACGCTTCAAGAGACCCAGTACTTC	CASRTSGRGRTLQETQYF	TRBD2	TRBJ2-5	TRBV6-4	-
TGTGCCAGCAGCTCTACAGGGGGTGTCTCTGAAGCTTTCTTT	CASSSTGGVSEAFF	TRBD1	TRBJ1-1	TRBV7-2	-
TGTGCCAGCAGTTACGGGGTTTATAGCAATCAGCCCCAGCATTTT	CASSYGVYSNQPQHF	-	TRBJ1-5	TRBV6-2/TRBV6-3	-
TGTGCCAGCAGTCTACAGGGTGGCGAGACCCAGTACTTC	CASSLQGGETQYF	-	TRBJ2-5	TRBV12-3/TRBV12-4	many
TGTGCCAGCAGCTTAAGTTCGGCCAGCTATGGCTACACCTTC	CASSLSSASYGYTF	-	TRBJ1-2	TRBV11-1	many
TGTGCCAGCAGTATACAGAGGACGGCCCCGGTCACTGAAGCTTTCTTT	CASSIQRTAPVTEAFF	-	TRBJ1-1	TRBV6-2/TRBV6-3	-
TGTGCCAGCAGTCCCACGCCGGGTTTGTTCCCCTACGAGCAGTACTTC	CASSPTPGLFPYEQYF	-	TRBJ2-7	TRBV27	-
TGTGCCAGTAGTACATCCGGGGGTCAGTCCGGGGAGCTGTTTTTT	CASSTSGGQSGELFF	-	TRBJ2-2	TRBV19	many
TGTGCCAGCAGTGGGCTAGAGGGAAACTATGGCTACACCTTC	CASSGLEGNYGYTF	-	TRBJ1-2	TRBV2	many
TGTGCCAGCAGTTTAACTAGCGGGAGCCAAGAGACCCAGTACTTC	CASSLTSGSQETQYF	TRBD2	TRBJ2-5	TRBV28	many
TGTGCCAGCAGTTACTCGCAGGGAGGTTACTATGGCTACACCTTC	CASSYSQGGYYGYTF	-	TRBJ1-2	TRBV6-5	-
TGTGCCAGCAGCCCCGGTCACTCGGGCTACACCTTC	CASSPGHSGYTF	-	TRBJ1-2	TRBV12-3/TRBV12-4	-
TGTGCCAGCAGGGAAGAGGAGACCCAGTACTTC	CASREEETQYF	-	TRBJ2-5	TRBV7-9	once
TGTGCCAGCAGTCCTACGGGGGAATATGGCTACACCTTC	CASSPTGEYGYTF	-	TRBJ1-2	TRBV9	-
TGTGCCAGCAGTTACTCCTGGGGGGGCGGGACCCAGTACTTC	CASSYSWGGGTQYF	-	TRBJ2-5	TRBV6-5	-
TGTGCCAGCAGCTTAGGATACCCGGGGAACACTGAAGCTTTCTTT	CASSLGYPGNTEAFF	-	TRBJ1-1	TRBV7-2	many
TGTGCCAGCAGTCCCTCAAGCAGGGGCCTTAGGTATGGCTACACCTTC	CASSPSSRGLRYGYTF	-	TRBJ1-2	TRBV12-3/TRBV12-4	-
TGTGCCAGCAGTGGCAGAGGGGCGGGTCACTATGGCTACACCTTC	CASSGRGAGHYGYTF	-	TRBJ1-2	TRBV28	many
TGTGCCAGCAGTTTTAGTACTAGCGGGGGATACGAGCAGTACTTC	CASSFSTSGGYEQYF	TRBD2	TRBJ2-7	TRBV28	many
TGTGCCAGCAGTACTTCCGGGACAGGGGGCTACGAGCAGTACTTC	CASSTSGTGGYEQYF	TRBD1	TRBJ2-7	TRBV28	many
TGTGCCAGCAGTTTGGGCCCGGCCGATTATGGCTACACCTTC	CASSLGPADYGYTF	-	TRBJ1-2	TRBV12-3/TRBV12-4	-
TGTGCCAGCAGGCTTGGGACCATGAACACTGAAGCTTTCTTT	CASRLGTMNTEAFF	-	TRBJ1-1	TRBV7-9	-
TGCAGTGCTAGAGATGTTGGCCGGGACCACTACGAGCAGTACTTC	CSARDVGRDHYEQYF	-	TRBJ2-7	TRBV20-1	once
TGTGCTAGCAGCCAGTCCCTCGGAGTCAGGCAAGAGACCCAGTACTTC	CASSQSLGVRQETQYF	-	TRBJ2-5	TRBV7-7	-
TGCAGTGCCATAAAACAGGGGTCCTACGAGCAGTACTTC	CSAIKQGSYEQYF	TRBD1	TRBJ2-7	TRBV20-1	many
TGTGCCAGCAGTACACAAACCCAGAACACTGAAGCTTTCTTT	CASSTQTQNTEAFF	-	TRBJ1-1	TRBV6-2/TRBV6-3	many